Many counts were recorded for the clone carrying this T cell receptor beta chain. What it recognizes is unknown. The data were taken from a study of CD8 T cells in ankylosing spondylitis. Notes on the study in general: Clones linked with disease were CD8+ and fairly uncommon in the peripheral blood. What appeared characteristic of ankylosing spondylitis blood was a TCR beta motif of fewer than ten highly homologous variants.

Quantitative molecular-barcoded 5'-RACE generated the TCR beta libraries. From the 5' RACE reads, TCRdb called clonotypes with MiXCR, one entry per CDR3 protein. The sample yields 36,000 or so distinct CDR3 sequences, 4.5% to 6% seen once. The trim removed 6 bases at V and 2 bases at J, leaving 10 bases unmatched. CDR3 length: 15 residues. The germline gives CDR1 MDHEN, CDR2 SYDVKM. This clonotype was sampled from a male donor with ankylosing spondylitis or in good health (not recorded which). The V gene is TRBV28, the J gene TRBJ2-7; 7 positions agree with TRBD1. The specimen was blood, either unsorted or a sorted T cell fraction (not recorded which). The CDR3 region has the DNA TGTGCCAGCAGCCGGCCGGGGACAGCAGCCTACGAGCAGTACTTC. Its translation is CASSRPGTAAYEQYF.